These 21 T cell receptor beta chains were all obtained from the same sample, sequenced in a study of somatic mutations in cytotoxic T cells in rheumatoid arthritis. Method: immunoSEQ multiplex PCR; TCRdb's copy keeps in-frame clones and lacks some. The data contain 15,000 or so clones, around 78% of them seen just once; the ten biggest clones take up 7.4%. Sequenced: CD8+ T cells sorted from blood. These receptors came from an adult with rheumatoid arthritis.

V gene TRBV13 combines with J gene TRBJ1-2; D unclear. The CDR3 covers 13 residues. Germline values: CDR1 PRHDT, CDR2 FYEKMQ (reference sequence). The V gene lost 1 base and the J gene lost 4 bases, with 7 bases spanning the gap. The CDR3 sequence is CASSLASLYGYTF. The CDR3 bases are TGTGCCAGCAGCTTAGCTTCCCTCTATGGCTACACCTTC.

The CDR3 coding sequence is TGTGCCAGCAACGCGGCCTCCAGCGCTTTCTTT. Its translation is CASNAASSAFF. This chain connects TRBV2 to TRBJ1-1; D not resolved. V was shortened by 7 bases and J by 11 bases, with 14 bases between the two germline ends. CDR3 length: 11 amino acids. The germline CDR1 and CDR2 sequences are SNHLY and FYNNEI.

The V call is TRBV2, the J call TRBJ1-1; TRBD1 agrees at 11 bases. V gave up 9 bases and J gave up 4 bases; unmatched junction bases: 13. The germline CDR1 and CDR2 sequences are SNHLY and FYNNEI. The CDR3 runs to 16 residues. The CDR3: CARNRDRGKPSTEAFF. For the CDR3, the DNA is TGTGCCAGAAATCGGGACAGGGGGAAGCCGAGCACTGAAGCTTTCTTT. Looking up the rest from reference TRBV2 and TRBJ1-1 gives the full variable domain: EPEVTQTPSHQVTQMGQEVILRCVPISNHLYFYWYRQILGQKVEFLVSFYNNEISEKSEIFDDQFSVERPDGSNFTLKIRSTKLEDSAMYFCARNRDRGKPSTEAFFGQGTRLTVV.

CDR3 sequence (DNA): TGTGCCAGTAGAAGTATGGGTGAGCAGTTCTTC. Its translation is CASRSMGEQFF. The gene calls are TRBV19 and TRBJ2-1; D gene unclear. The CDR3 extends over 11 amino acids. V lost 6 bases to trimming and J lost 9 bases, with 9 bases between them. In germline, CDR1 is LNHDA, CDR2 SQIVND (reference sequence).

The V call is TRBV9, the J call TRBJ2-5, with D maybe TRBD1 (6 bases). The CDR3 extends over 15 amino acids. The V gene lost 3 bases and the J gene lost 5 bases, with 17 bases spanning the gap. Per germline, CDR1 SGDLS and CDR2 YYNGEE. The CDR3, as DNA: TGTGCCAGCAGCGCTAGGACAGCACTTTATGAGACCCAGTACTTC. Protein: CASSARTALYETQYF.

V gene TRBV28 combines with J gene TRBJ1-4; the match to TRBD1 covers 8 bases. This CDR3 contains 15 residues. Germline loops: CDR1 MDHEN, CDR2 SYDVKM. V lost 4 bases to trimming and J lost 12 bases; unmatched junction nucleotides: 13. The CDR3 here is CASSSWTGYRRELFF. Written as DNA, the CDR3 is TGTGCCAGCAGTTCCTGGACAGGGTACCGCAGGGAACTGTTTTTT.

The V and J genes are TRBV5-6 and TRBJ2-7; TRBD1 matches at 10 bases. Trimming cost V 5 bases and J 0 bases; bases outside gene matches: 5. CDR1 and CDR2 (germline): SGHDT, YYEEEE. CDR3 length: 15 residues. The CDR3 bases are TGTGCCAGCAGGTCCGGGACAGGGGCCTCCTACGAGCAGTACTTC. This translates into CASRSGTGASYEQYF.

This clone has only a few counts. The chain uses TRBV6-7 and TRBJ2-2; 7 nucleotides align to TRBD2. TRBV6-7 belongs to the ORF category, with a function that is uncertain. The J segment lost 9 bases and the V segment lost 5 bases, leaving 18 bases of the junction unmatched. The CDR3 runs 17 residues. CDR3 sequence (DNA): TGTGCCAGCAGTCATTTCCGACTAGCCCCTTTTCTCTGGGAGCTGTTTTTT. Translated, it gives CASSHFRLAPFLWELFF.

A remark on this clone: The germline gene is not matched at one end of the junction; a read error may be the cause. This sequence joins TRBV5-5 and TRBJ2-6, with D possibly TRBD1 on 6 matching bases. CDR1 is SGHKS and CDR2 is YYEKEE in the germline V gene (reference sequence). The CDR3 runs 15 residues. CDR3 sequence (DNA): TGTGCCAGCAGTTTGGGGGCTTCTGGGGCCAACGTCCTGACTTTC. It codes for CASSLGASGANVLTF.

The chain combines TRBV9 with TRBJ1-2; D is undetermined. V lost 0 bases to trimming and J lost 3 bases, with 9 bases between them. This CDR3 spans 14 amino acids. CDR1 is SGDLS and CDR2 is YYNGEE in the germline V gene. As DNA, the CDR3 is TGTGCCAGCAGCGTAGACGGGTCTGACTATGGCTACACCTTC. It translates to CASSVDGSDYGYTF.

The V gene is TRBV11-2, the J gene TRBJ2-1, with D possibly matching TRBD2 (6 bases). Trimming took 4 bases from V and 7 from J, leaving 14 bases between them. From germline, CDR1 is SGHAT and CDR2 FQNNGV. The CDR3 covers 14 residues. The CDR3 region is CASSSFSGSNEQFF. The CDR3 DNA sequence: TGTGCCAGCAGCTCCTTTAGCGGTTCGAATGAGCAGTTCTTC.

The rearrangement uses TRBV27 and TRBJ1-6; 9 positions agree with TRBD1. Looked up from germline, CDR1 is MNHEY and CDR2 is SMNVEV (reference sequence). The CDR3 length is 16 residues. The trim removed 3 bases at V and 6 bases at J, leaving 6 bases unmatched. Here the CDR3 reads CASSLNHRGLNSPLHF. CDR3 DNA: TGTGCCAGCAGTTTGAACCACAGGGGGCTTAATTCACCCCTCCACTTT.

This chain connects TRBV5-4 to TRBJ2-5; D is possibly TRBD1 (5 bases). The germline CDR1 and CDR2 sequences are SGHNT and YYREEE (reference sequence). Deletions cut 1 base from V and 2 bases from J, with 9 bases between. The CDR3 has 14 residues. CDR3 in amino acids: CASSLRGLQETQYF. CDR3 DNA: TGTGCCAGCAGCTTGAGGGGCCTTCAAGAGACCCAGTACTTC.

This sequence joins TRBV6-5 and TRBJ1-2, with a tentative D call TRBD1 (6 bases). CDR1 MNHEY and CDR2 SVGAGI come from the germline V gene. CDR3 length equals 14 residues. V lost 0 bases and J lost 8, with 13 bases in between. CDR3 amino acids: CASSYSAGAEGYTF. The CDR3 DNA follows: TGTGCCAGCAGTTACTCTGCAGGGGCGGAAGGCTACACCTTC.

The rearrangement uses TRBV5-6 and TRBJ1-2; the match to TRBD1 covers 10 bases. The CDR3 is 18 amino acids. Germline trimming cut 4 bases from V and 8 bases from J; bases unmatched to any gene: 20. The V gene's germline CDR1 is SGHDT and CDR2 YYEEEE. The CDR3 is CASSPMSRDRGRYGGYTF. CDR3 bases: TGTGCCAGCAGCCCCATGTCCCGGGACAGGGGCAGGTATGGGGGCTACACCTTC. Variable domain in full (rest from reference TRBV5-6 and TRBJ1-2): DAGVTQSPTHLIKTRGQQVTLRCSPKSGHDTVSWYQQALGQGPQFIFQYYEEEERQRGNFPDRFSGHQFPNYSSELNVNALLLGDSALYLCASSPMSRDRGRYGGYTFGSGTRLTVV.

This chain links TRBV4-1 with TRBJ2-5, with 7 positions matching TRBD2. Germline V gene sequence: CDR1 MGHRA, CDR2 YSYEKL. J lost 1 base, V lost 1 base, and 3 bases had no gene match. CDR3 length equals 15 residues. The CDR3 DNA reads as TGCGCCAGCAGCCAAGCCCGACTAGCCCAAGAGACCCAGTACTTC. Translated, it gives CASSQARLAQETQYF.

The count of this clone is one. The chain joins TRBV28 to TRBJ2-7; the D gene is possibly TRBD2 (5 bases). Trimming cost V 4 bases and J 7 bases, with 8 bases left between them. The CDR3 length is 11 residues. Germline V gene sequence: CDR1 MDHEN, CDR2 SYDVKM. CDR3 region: CASSSRGEQYF. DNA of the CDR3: TGTGCCAGCAGTTCCAGAGGGGAGCAGTACTTC.

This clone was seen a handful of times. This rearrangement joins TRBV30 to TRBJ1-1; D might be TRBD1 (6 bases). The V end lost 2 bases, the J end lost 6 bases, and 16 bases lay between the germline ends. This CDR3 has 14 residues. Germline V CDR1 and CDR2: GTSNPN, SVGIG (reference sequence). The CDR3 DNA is TGTGCCTGGAGTACCCCCGGGGAGGGGGCTGAAGCTTTCTTT. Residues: CAWSTPGEGAEAFF.

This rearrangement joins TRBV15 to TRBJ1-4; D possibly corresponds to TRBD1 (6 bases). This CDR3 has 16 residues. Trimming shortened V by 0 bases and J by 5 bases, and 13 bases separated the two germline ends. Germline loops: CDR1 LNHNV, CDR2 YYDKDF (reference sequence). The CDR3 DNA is TGTGCCACCAGCAGAGATTACACAGGGCTAAATGAAAAACTGTTTTTT. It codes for CATSRDYTGLNEKLFF.

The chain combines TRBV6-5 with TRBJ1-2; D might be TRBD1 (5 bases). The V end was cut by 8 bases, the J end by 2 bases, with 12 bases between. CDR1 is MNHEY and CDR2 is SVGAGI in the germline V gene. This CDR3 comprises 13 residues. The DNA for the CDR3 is TGTGCCAGCCTTCCCCGGGGCAACTATGGCTACACCTTC. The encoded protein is CASLPRGNYGYTF.

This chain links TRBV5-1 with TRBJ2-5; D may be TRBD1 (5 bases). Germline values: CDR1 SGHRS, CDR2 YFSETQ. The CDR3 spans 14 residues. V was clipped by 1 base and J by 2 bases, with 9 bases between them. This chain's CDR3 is CASSLSPGQETQYF. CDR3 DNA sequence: TGCGCCAGCAGCTTGTCACCAGGGCAAGAGACCCAGTACTTC. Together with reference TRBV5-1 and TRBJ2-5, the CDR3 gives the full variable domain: KAGVTQTPRYLIKTRGQQVTLSCSPISGHRSVSWYQQTPGQGLQFLFEYFSETQRNKGNFPGRFSGRQFSNSRSEMNVSTLELGDSALYLCASSLSPGQETQYFGPGTRLLVL.